The 32 T cell receptor beta chains in this list originate from one sample, sequenced in a study of regulatory T cells in long-lasting Graves disease. Building of the TCR beta libraries involved iRepertoire HTBI primers and Arm-PCR of CDR3 regions. TCRdb analysed the multiplex PCR reads with MiXCR anew, one entry per CDR3 protein. The sample lists under 450,000 distinct CDR3 sequences, about 20% occurring once. The time point was: persistent/refractory GD, antithyroid drugs over 5 years with positive TRAb. The TCR library was made from RNA that had been extracted from PBMCs in TRIzol. Sequencing used peripheral blood mononuclear cells (PBMCs), obtained when the disease was refractory, from a patient treated with antithyroid drugs. These receptors came from a female donor with Graves disease.

Note on this clonotype: It is likely a read error: a sequence one base away is far more abundant. The chain has TRBV6-2 or TRBV6-3 and TRBJ1-2, with 8 bases that match TRBD1. Germline V gives CDR1 MNHEY, CDR2 SVGEGT. The CDR3 is made up of 13 amino acids. The CDR3 loop reads CDSSFLRQGGYTF. As DNA, the CDR3 is TGTGACAGCAGTTTTCTCCGACAGGGGGGCTACACCTTC.

This clonotype has a count of ten or more. This sequence joins TRBV19 and TRBJ1-1; 9 nucleotides agree with TRBD1. This CDR3 is built from 15 residues. Per germline, CDR1 LNHDA and CDR2 SQIVND (reference sequence). With 7 bases clipped from V and 0 bases from J, the junction kept 6 bases outside the gene matches. The CDR3 sequence: CASKRGQGVNTEAFF. CDR3 DNA: TGTGCCAGTAAGAGGGGACAGGGTGTGAACACTGAAGCTTTCTTT.

This clonotype was counted only a few times. The V call is TRBV5-5, the J call TRBJ1-4; D unclear. V lost 4 bases to trimming and J lost 5 bases, with 15 bases between them. Germline CDR1 reads SGHKS; CDR2 reads YYEKEE (reference sequence). The CDR3 runs 15 residues. CDR3: CASSPRMGRNEKLFF. The CDR3 region has the DNA TGTGCCAGCAGCCCGCGCATGGGTCGAAATGAAAAACTGTTTTTT.

This clonotype was seen a few times. The chain is built from TRBV6-2 or TRBV6-3 and TRBJ1-4, with TRBD1 matching over 8 bases. CDR1 MNHEY and CDR2 SVGEGT come from the germline V gene. V lost 6 bases, J lost 0 bases, and 3 bases stayed unmatched. The CDR3 runs 15 residues. The CDR3 DNA is TGTGCCAGCAGAGACAGGGGTTCAACTAATGAAAAACTGTTTTTT. Protein product: CASRDRGSTNEKLFF.

V and J are TRBV5-5 and TRBJ2-7, with a possible D match to TRBD1 (6 bases). Germline lookup yields CDR1 SGHKS and CDR2 YYEKEE (reference sequence). The CDR3 contains 13 residues. The V end lost 3 bases, the J end lost 5 bases, and 12 bases lay between the germline ends. The CDR3 DNA is TGTGCCAGCAGCTCGGGACATTCGAACGAGCAGTACTTC. This translates into CASSSGHSNEQYF. Filled out from reference TRBV5-5 and TRBJ2-7, the complete variable domain reads DAGVTQSPTHLIKTRGQQVTLRCSPISGHKSVSWYQQVLGQGPQFIFQYYEKEERGRGNFPDRFSARQFPNYSSELNVNALLLGDSALYLCASSSGHSNEQYFGPGTRLTVT.

This clonotype appeared a few times. The rearrangement links TRBV5-1 to TRBJ1-1; TRBD1 is a possible D gene (5 bases). V lost 0 bases and J lost 6, with 12 bases in between. Germline CDR1 and CDR2: SGHRS and YFSETQ. The CDR3 length is 14 residues. The CDR3 region is CASSLESGRPEAFF. The CDR3 nucleotides read TGCGCCAGCAGCTTGGAGTCGGGGCGGCCTGAAGCTTTCTTT.

This clonotype was counted a few times. The rearrangement joins TRBV10-3 to TRBJ2-3; 9 bases are shared with TRBD2. Germline V gives CDR1 ENHRY, CDR2 SYGVKD. V lost 9 bases to trimming and J lost 3 bases; unmatched junction nucleotides: 4. The CDR3 is made up of 13 amino acids. The DNA of the CDR3 is TGTGCCATAAGCGGGAGGTTGACAGATACGCAGTATTTT. Translated, it gives CAISGRLTDTQYF.

In this sample, this clonotype turned up once. No conserved phenylalanine or tryptophan ends this CDR3, so it is likely a read error. The chain is built from TRBV6-1 and TRBJ1-6; D is possibly TRBD1 (6 bases). Germline assignment: CDR1 MNHNS and CDR2 SASEGT. V lost 6 bases, J lost 0 bases, and 12 bases lay in between. CDR3 length: 16 residues. CDR3 sequence: CASRQTGSSYNSPLHL. The CDR3 DNA follows: TGTGCCAGCAGACAAACAGGGAGCTCCTATAATTCACCCCTCCACCTT.

Written as DNA, the CDR3 is TGTGCCAGCAGTTTCTCGCGGCGCGAAAATCAGTGGTTCACAGATACGCAGTATTTT. Amino acids: CASSFSRRENQWFTDTQYF. The rearrangement uses TRBV27 and TRBJ2-3; D ambiguous. Germline-derived CDR1 and CDR2 are MNHEY and SMNVEV (reference sequence). The CDR3 is 19 amino acids. V shed 3 bases and J shed 2 bases, with 24 bases lying between them.

The chain uses TRBV7-9 and TRBJ2-7; perhaps TRBD1 as D (5 bases). Germline V gene lookup returns CDR1 SEHNR and CDR2 FQNEAQ (reference sequence). CDR3 length equals 16 residues. V lost 4 bases and J lost 3, with 19 bases in between. The CDR3 is CASSSAGQINNYEQYF. The CDR3 DNA follows: TGTGCCAGCAGCTCAGCTGGACAAATCAATAACTACGAGCAGTACTTC.

This clonotype was recorded many times. The chain joins TRBV7-2 to TRBJ2-7; 11 bases are shared with TRBD2. CDR1 SGHTA and CDR2 FQGNSA come from the germline V gene. The V segment lost 3 bases and the J segment 5 bases; nucleotides outside the gene matches: 9. The CDR3 is 16 residues long. CDR3 amino acids: CASSFRLAGGGNEQYF. The DNA of the CDR3 is TGTGCCAGCAGCTTCCGGTTAGCGGGAGGGGGCAACGAGCAGTACTTC.

A few counts support this clonotype. J is TRBJ1-4 and V is TRBV12-3 or TRBV12-4; D remains unclear. The CDR3 extends over 14 amino acids. Trimming left V 6 bases short and J 7 bases short, with 15 bases between. The CDR3 region is CASREASISEKLFF. CDR3 DNA: TGTGCCAGCAGGGAAGCCTCCATAAGTGAAAAACTGTTTTTT.

This clonotype was seen more than once but under ten times. J is TRBJ2-4 and V is TRBV20-1; a possible D gene is TRBD2 (7 bases). Germline lookup yields CDR1 DFQATT and CDR2 SNEGSKA (reference sequence). Trimming removed 0 bases at V and 7 bases at J, with 19 bases between. The CDR3 is 16 residues long. CDR3 residues: CSARDGGGADGNIQYF. The DNA for the CDR3 is TGCAGTGCTAGAGATGGAGGGGGGGCCGACGGGAACATTCAGTACTTC.

The chain joins TRBV7-9 to TRBJ2-2; D is possibly TRBD1 (6 bases). V was cut by 5 bases and J by 0 bases, with 16 bases left in between. The germline V gene has CDR1 SEHNR and CDR2 FQNEAQ (reference sequence). The CDR3 has 17 amino acids. The CDR3 sequence is CASSGRTGTTNTGELFF. CDR3 coding DNA: TGTGCCAGCAGCGGACGTACCGGGACAACGAACACCGGGGAGCTGTTTTTT.

There are many counts of this clonotype. The chain couples TRBV6-2 or TRBV6-3 to TRBJ1-2; 8 nucleotides agree with TRBD1. CDR3 length equals 14 residues. The trim removed 0 bases at V and 6 bases at J, leaving 3 bases unmatched. The germline gives CDR1 MNHEY, CDR2 SVGEGT. The CDR3 DNA reads as TGTGCCAGCAGTTACTCTGTACAGGGGGATGGCTACACCTTC. Translating gives CASSYSVQGDGYTF.

This clonotype was seen more than once but under ten times. The genes are TRBV19 and TRBJ2-2, with D maybe TRBD2 (5 bases). The germline V gene encodes CDR1 LNHDA and CDR2 SQIVND (reference sequence). Trimming took off 5 bases at V and 6 bases at J, with 13 bases between the two ends. The CDR3 has 14 amino acids. The CDR3 DNA is TGTGCCAGTAGTCCCTGGACGGGGTCCGGGGAGCTGTTTTTT. It yields the protein CASSPWTGSGELFF. Full variable domain (missing parts from reference TRBV19 and TRBJ2-2): DGGITQSPKYLFRKEGQNVTLSCEQNLNHDAMYWYRQDPGQGLRLIYYSQIVNDFQKGDIAEGYSVSREKKESFPLTVTSAQKNPTAFYLCASSPWTGSGELFFGEGSRLTVL.

Ten or more counts support this clonotype. This chain connects TRBV28 to TRBJ1-5; a possible D gene is TRBD1 (5 bases). CDR1 is MDHEN and CDR2 is SYDVKM in the germline V gene. The CDR3 is 17 residues long. The V end was cut by 10 bases, the J end by 0 bases, with 22 bases between. CDR3 sequence (DNA): TGTGCCACCGACTCCGCCGGGACCGGGAATAGCAATCAGCCCCAGCATTTT. It yields the protein CATDSAGTGNSNQPQHF.

This clonotype appeared a few times. The chain is built from TRBV27 and TRBJ1-1; the match to TRBD1 covers 7 bases. J lost 7 bases, V lost 5 bases, and 7 bases had no gene match. The CDR3 loop spans 13 amino acids. CDR1 is MNHEY, CDR2 SMNVEV, per germline (reference sequence). The CDR3, as DNA: TGTGCCAGCAGTCAGCAGGGGGTTAATGAAGCTTTCTTT. It is translated as CASSQQGVNEAFF.

This rearrangement joins TRBV29-1 to TRBJ1-2; D perhaps matches TRBD1 (6 bases). Germline V gives CDR1 SQVTM, CDR2 ANQGSEA. Trimming removed 2 bases at V and 4 bases at J, with 20 bases between. The CDR3 spans 16 residues. This CDR3 reads CSVERSPHGQLYGYTF. For the CDR3, the DNA is TGCAGCGTTGAAAGATCGCCGCATGGACAGCTCTATGGCTACACCTTC.

This clonotype was counted at least ten times. The V call is TRBV28, the J call TRBJ1-2; D may be TRBD1 (6 bases). The CDR3 loop spans 12 amino acids. V was pared by 1 base and J by 8 bases, with 8 bases between. CDR1 is MDHEN and CDR2 is SYDVKM in the germline V gene. CDR3 loop: CASSLLGGGYTF. The CDR3 coding sequence is TGTGCCAGCAGTTTATTAGGGGGGGGCTACACCTTC.

The CDR3 DNA is TGCAGTGCTAGAGATGTCGGTAGCGCGACCTACGAGCAGTACTTC. Amino acid sequence: CSARDVGSATYEQYF. The chain couples TRBV20-1 to TRBJ2-7; a possible D gene is TRBD2 (5 bases). This CDR3 has 15 amino acids. CDR1 and CDR2 from the germline V gene are DFQATT and SNEGSKA (reference sequence). Trimming cost V 0 bases and J 2 bases, with 14 bases left between them.

This clonotype was detected a few times. The chain joins TRBV7-8 to TRBJ2-7, with TRBD2 matching 9 bases. Germline loops: CDR1 SGHVS, CDR2 FQNEAQ. CDR3 length equals 14 residues. Unmatched junction bases numbered 3, after V lost 6 bases and J lost 0 bases. CDR3 region: CASSSSGDSYEQYF. CDR3 coding DNA: TGTGCCAGCAGTTCTAGCGGGGACTCCTACGAGCAGTACTTC. Full variable domain (remainder filled in from reference TRBV7-8 and TRBJ2-7): GAGVSQSPRYKVAKRGQDVALRCDPISGHVSLFWYQQALGQGPEFLTYFQNEAQLDKSGLPSDRFFAERPEGSVSTLKIQRTQQEDSAVYLCASSSSGDSYEQYFGPGTRLTVT.

Many counts were recorded for this clonotype. V and J are TRBV24-1 and TRBJ2-2; no firm D call. Per germline, CDR1 KGHDR and CDR2 SFDVKD. The CDR3 runs to 14 residues. Trimming took 0 bases from V and 6 from J, leaving 7 bases between them. The CDR3 sequence: CATSDLQDPGELFF. DNA of the CDR3: TGTGCCACCAGTGATTTGCAGGATCCCGGGGAGCTGTTTTTT.

This clonotype was detected only a few times. The CDR3 spells CASSQDPRGLGSGNTIYF. CDR3 in DNA: TGTGCCAGCAGCCAAGATCCTAGGGGGCTAGGATCTGGAAACACCATATATTTT. The gene calls are TRBV3-1 and TRBJ1-3; TRBD1 aligns across 7 bases. V shed 0 bases and J 1 base; nucleotides not matched to a gene: 9. CDR3 length: 18 amino acids. The germline V gene encodes CDR1 LGHDT and CDR2 YNNKEL (reference sequence).

This chain connects TRBV28 to TRBJ2-3, with 9 bases matching TRBD1. With V trimmed by 3 bases and J by 1 base, 5 bases remained unmatched. Germline V gene lookup returns CDR1 MDHEN and CDR2 SYDVKM. This CDR3 is built from 16 residues. The CDR3 DNA follows: TGTGCCAGCAGTTTTCCGACAGGGGGAGGCACAGATACGCAGTATTTT. Protein product: CASSFPTGGGTDTQYF.

This clonotype appeared many times. J is TRBJ2-7 and V is TRBV24-1; D possibly corresponds to TRBD2 (5 bases). The CDR3 length is 13 residues. The germline V gene has CDR1 KGHDR and CDR2 SFDVKD. V was cut by 3 bases and J by 6 bases, with 11 bases left in between. The DNA for the CDR3 is TGTGCCACCAGTGATGAGGGCAGCCGCGAGCAGTACTTC. Amino acids: CATSDEGSREQYF.

The V gene is TRBV7-2, the J gene TRBJ1-1; 7 positions agree with TRBD1. From germline, CDR1 is SGHTA and CDR2 FQGNSA. J was trimmed by 0 bases and V by 6 bases; bases with no gene match: 7. The CDR3 covers 15 residues. The CDR3: CASRRTGSLNTEAFF. CDR3 bases: TGTGCCAGCAGGCGGACAGGATCCTTGAACACTGAAGCTTTCTTT.

The chain is built from TRBV12-3 or TRBV12-4 and TRBJ2-1; D might be TRBD1 or TRBD2, each matching 5 bases. The V end was cut by 2 bases, the J end by 5 bases, with 10 bases between. The CDR3 extends over 14 amino acids. CDR3 in DNA: TGTGCCAGCAGTTTAAACGTGGGACACAATGAGCAGTTCTTC. Its translation is CASSLNVGHNEQFF.

This clonotype was seen a few times. CDR3 sequence reads: CASSSSSGTNTGELFF. The CDR3 DNA reads TGCGCCAGCAGCTCCTCTAGCGGAACGAACACCGGGGAGCTGTTTTTT. The chain couples TRBV5-1 to TRBJ2-2, with TRBD2 matching over 7 bases. The CDR3 extends over 16 amino acids. Germline values: CDR1 SGHRS, CDR2 YFSETQ. With 3 bases clipped from V and 0 bases from J, the junction kept 5 bases outside the gene matches.

V and J are TRBV20-1 and TRBJ2-3; D remains unclear. V was shortened by 4 bases and J by 5 bases, with 4 bases between the two germline ends. Germline assignment: CDR1 DFQATT and CDR2 SNEGSKA (reference sequence). The CDR3 covers 10 residues. CDR3 nucleotide sequence: TGCAGTGCTACTCTAGATACGCAGTATTTT. As protein: CSATLDTQYF.

Worth noting for this clonotype: Relative to the germline gene, one junction end is altered; a read error may explain this. V is TRBV10-3 and J is TRBJ1-4, with D perhaps matching TRBD1 (5 bases). The germline CDR1 and CDR2 sequences are ENHRY and SYGVKD. There are 13 residues in the CDR3. The CDR3 here is CAVSESGGEKLFF. CDR3 in DNA: TGTGCCGTCAGTGAGTCCGGGGGTGAAAAACTGTTTTTT.

This clonotype occurred a few times. This chain uses TRBV4-1 with TRBJ1-4; D might be TRBD1 (6 bases). Germline V gene data show CDR1 as MGHRA and CDR2 as YSYEKL. CDR3 length equals 18 residues. V gave up 0 bases and J gave up 4 bases, with 18 bases separating them. The CDR3 nucleotides are TGCGCCAGCAGCCAAGACTCCCCCTTCGGACAGAATAATGAAAAACTGTTTTTT. Amino acids: CASSQDSPFGQNNEKLFF.